The rows below give T cell receptor beta chains drawn from one sample of a study of CD8+CD57+ T cells in acquired aplastic anemia. TCRdb ran MiXCR on the reads and lists one entry per CDR3 protein. The sample carries 200,000 or so distinct CDR3 sequences, roughly 60% recorded once. Sequencing was performed on sorted CD4+, CD8+, or CD8+CD57+ T cells (not recorded which) from PBMCs. These receptors all stem from a human donor with aplastic anemia. The conserved cysteine and the conserved F or W are not part of the CDR3 here.

TRBV2 ASSGGFGYT
TRBV15 ATSRDRGEAHEQY
TRBV25-1 ASREGGSQTQY
TRBV5-1 ASSLAKTSNEQF
TRBV11-2 ASSLDRLAGGQLEQF
TRBV20-1 SASSGGPSYEQY
TRBV5-1 ASSSGLAGVDEQY
TRBV7-9 ASSPQASNQPQH
TRBV9 ASSVGDRVEYEQY
TRBV15 ATSAGPTGTGSTDTQY
TRBV9 ASSVGLNTGELF
TRBV24-1 ATSDSQGVNYNEQF
TRBV10-2 ASRDPDVPQF
TRBV24-1 ATSDTGVGYT
TRBV7-9 ASSSGPNTEAF
TRBV20-1 SARVAENEQF
TRBV7-3 ASGTVFEQF
TRBV29-1 SVNGRDGYT
TRBV10-1 ASSDGTGNTEAF
TRBV29-1 SVAGGDDSNEQF
TRBV7-6 ASSLGPSSARYEQY
TRBV20-1 SARASGGKSEQY
TRBV7-6 ASSLDRGGNEQF
TRBV10-1 AGERGLGEAF
TRBV5-1 ASSVRLGEQY
TRBV7-8 ASSLVAYEQY
TRBV4-1 ASSQPGTGAYEQY
TRBV20-1 SASIRGRVDTQY
TRBV6-1 ASTPMRGYEQY
TRBV24-1 ATSEYDDEQF
TRBV2 ASSDPDDQY
TRBV7-9 ASSLRTRGSPLH
TRBV20-1 SARGTGGYAGANVLT
TRBV10-3 AISEREGGDEQY
TRBV6-1 ASSDGLGAYNEQF
TRBV5-8 ASSTFQETQY
TRBV20-1 SAPGGPPTFSAF
TRBV10-2 ASSENGAGNSPLH
TRBV7-8 ASSLGVAGEAHNEQF
TRBV20-1 SATSVGVADTQY